The 27 T cell receptor beta chains below all came from one sample that was sequenced in a study of cytomegalovirus exposure and HLA in healthy donors. 13 Jbeta primers and 60 Vbeta primers were used for the PCR. Sequencing used immunoSEQ multiplex PCR; TCRdb keeps in-frame clones, though not all of them. The sample shows around 140,000 clones, over 60% of them seen only once. Sequenced input: PBMCs. The source of these receptors is a male donor in good health and CMV-seropositive.

V is TRBV5-4 and J is TRBJ2-7; 8 bases match TRBD1. The CDR3 loop spans 14 amino acids. The V and J ends lost 4 bases and 6 bases, in that order; junction bases with no gene match: 9. Germline values: CDR1 SGHNT, CDR2 YYREEE (reference sequence). This CDR3 is CASSHGQGRLEQYF. The CDR3 region has the DNA TGTGCCAGCAGCCACGGACAGGGACGTCTCGAGCAGTACTTC.

The chain couples TRBV5-1 to TRBJ1-6; D call uncertain. Trimming removed 6 bases at V and 6 bases at J, with 16 bases between. Germline CDR1 reads SGHRS; CDR2 reads YFSETQ. The CDR3 is 15 amino acids. The CDR3 DNA reads as TGCGCCAGCAACTCCGCCGGCGGGGTTAATTCACCCCTCCACTTT. Protein sequence: CASNSAGGVNSPLHF.

The chain links TRBV9 to TRBJ2-7; unclear D gene. Trimming took 0 bases from V and 0 from J, leaving 7 bases between them. The CDR3 contains 14 residues. Germline V lookup: CDR1 SGDLS, CDR2 YYNGEE. This CDR3 reads CASSVAQSSYEQYF. The CDR3, as DNA: TGTGCCAGCAGCGTAGCACAGAGCTCCTACGAGCAGTACTTC.

This chain links TRBV6-5 with TRBJ2-7; 12 bases align to TRBD1. V shed 7 bases and J 6 bases; nucleotides not matched to a gene: 7. Germline lookup yields CDR1 MNHEY and CDR2 SVGAGI. The CDR3 is 14 residues long. Here the CDR3 DNA reads TGTGCCAGCACCCTCGGGACAGGGGGCACCGAGCAGTACTTC. Protein: CASTLGTGGTEQYF.

The chain joins TRBV14 to TRBJ2-1; TRBD2 agrees at 12 bases. The V segment lost 5 bases and the J segment 4 bases; nucleotides outside the gene matches: 3. This CDR3 spans 15 amino acids. Germline V gene lookup returns CDR1 SGHDN and CDR2 FVKESK. As DNA, the CDR3 is TGTGCCAGCAGCTCACTAGCGGGGGGTTACAATGAGCAGTTCTTC. Its protein is CASSSLAGGYNEQFF.

The CDR3 region is CASSLEQGTEAFF. In DNA form, the CDR3 reads TGCGCCAGCAGCTTAGAACAGGGAACTGAAGCTTTCTTT. The chain combines TRBV5-1 with TRBJ1-1, with a possible D match to TRBD1 (6 bases). V lost 2 bases and J 5 bases, leaving 10 bases between the germline ends. The CDR3 runs to 13 residues. The V gene's germline CDR1 is SGHRS and CDR2 YFSETQ. Combining the CDR3 with reference TRBV5-1 and TRBJ1-1 gives the whole variable domain KAGVTQTPRYLIKTRGQQVTLSCSPISGHRSVSWYQQTPGQGLQFLFEYFSETQRNKGNFPGRFSGRQFSNSRSEMNVSTLELGDSALYLCASSLEQGTEAFFGQGTRLTVV.

The V and J genes are TRBV12-5 and TRBJ2-6, with 7 nucleotides matching TRBD1. With 1 base clipped from V and 3 bases from J, the junction kept 3 bases outside the gene matches. This CDR3 region has 16 residues. Germline V CDR1 and CDR2: LGHNT, FRNRAP. The CDR3 DNA sequence: TGTGCTAGTGGTTTGGCTACAGGGGTTGGGGCCAACGTCCTGACTTTC. It specifies CASGLATGVGANVLTF.

CDR3 in DNA: TGTGCCAGCAGTTACTCTATGACAGGTTGGAACACTGAAGCTTTCTTT. This codes for CASSYSMTGWNTEAFF. This chain connects TRBV6-5 to TRBJ1-1, with D perhaps matching TRBD1 (6 bases). V lost 0 bases, J lost 1 base, and 12 bases lay in between. CDR1 and CDR2 from the germline V gene are MNHEY and SVGAGI. The CDR3 runs to 16 residues.

This chain connects TRBV6-1 to TRBJ2-6; the D gene is possibly TRBD1 (5 bases). The CDR3 loop spans 17 amino acids. Per germline, CDR1 MNHNS and CDR2 SASEGT. V lost 0 bases and J lost 0, with 9 bases in between. CDR3 amino acids: CASSEARTSSGANVLTF. As DNA, the CDR3 is TGTGCCAGCAGTGAAGCACGGACAAGCTCTGGGGCCAACGTCCTGACTTTC.

The rearrangement uses TRBV19 and TRBJ2-4; D possibly corresponds to TRBD1 (6 bases). Germline V lookup: CDR1 LNHDA, CDR2 SQIVND (reference sequence). The V end lost 5 bases, the J end lost 0 bases, and 11 bases lay between the germline ends. The CDR3 is 15 amino acids. The CDR3 here is CASSPDRIAKNIQYF. The CDR3 nucleotides are TGTGCCAGTAGTCCGGACAGAATAGCCAAAAACATTCAGTACTTC.

On this clone: Relative to the germline gene, one junction end is altered; a read error may explain this. The chain couples TRBV7-9 to TRBJ2-3, with TRBD2 matching over 9 bases. Per germline, CDR1 SEHNR and CDR2 FQNEAQ (reference sequence). The CDR3 has 19 residues. In DNA form, the CDR3 reads TGTTCCAGCAGCTTAGTCGCGGGAGGGGGACTCCTTAGCACAGATACGCAGTATTTT. Encoded protein: CSSSLVAGGGLLSTDTQYF.

The chain recombines TRBV2 with TRBJ2-1, with a possible D match to TRBD2 (5 bases). From germline, CDR1 is SNHLY and CDR2 FYNNEI. This CDR3 is 13 amino acids long. V lost 1 base and J 12 bases, leaving 13 bases between the germline ends. In DNA, the CDR3 is TGTGCCAGCAGTGAAGGCCTAGCAGTGGGGCAGTTCTTC. Its protein product is CASSEGLAVGQFF. Using reference TRBV2 and TRBJ2-1 for the parts outside the CDR3, the full variable domain is EPEVTQTPSHQVTQMGQEVILRCVPISNHLYFYWYRQILGQKVEFLVSFYNNEISEKSEIFDDQFSVERPDGSNFTLKIRSTKLEDSAMYFCASSEGLAVGQFFGPGTRLTVL.

This sequence joins TRBV29-1 and TRBJ2-7; TRBD1 agrees at 7 bases. The junction had 7 bases not matched to a gene; V was cut back by 4 bases and J by 4 bases. The CDR3 runs 13 residues. Germline values: CDR1 SQVTM, CDR2 ANQGSEA. The CDR3 DNA follows: TGCAGCGTTGTGTTCAGGGGGAAGTACGAGCAGTACTTC. As protein: CSVVFRGKYEQYF.

The genes are TRBV19 and TRBJ1-1; tentatively, D is TRBD1 (6 bases). The CDR3 has 13 residues. CDR1 and CDR2 from the germline V gene are LNHDA and SQIVND (reference sequence). Trimming cost V 6 bases and J 2 bases, with 10 bases left between them. The CDR3 loop is CASRGAFNTEAFF. The CDR3 DNA reads TGTGCCAGTAGGGGGGCCTTTAACACTGAAGCTTTCTTT.

The chain joins TRBV6-1 to TRBJ1-2; weak D call: TRBD1 (5 bases). Trimming removed 4 bases from V and 3 bases from J, with 15 bases in between. The CDR3 spans 15 residues. The germline CDR1 and CDR2 sequences are MNHNS and SASEGT. The CDR3 DNA reads as TGTGCCAGCAGTGGAAACCGGGACTCCTACTATGGCTACACCTTC. Amino acid sequence: CASSGNRDSYYGYTF.

This chain joins TRBV19 and TRBJ1-1, with TRBD1 matching over 8 bases. V dropped 1 base and J dropped 6; count of bases not matched to a gene: 7. Germline V gene data show CDR1 as LNHDA and CDR2 as SQIVND (reference sequence). The CDR3 has 15 residues. The CDR3 region has the DNA TGTGCCAGTAGTATAGGCCCCAGGGGGCCGGCTGAAGCTTTCTTT. Translating gives CASSIGPRGPAEAFF.

A single count supports this clone. The V and J genes are TRBV5-1 and TRBJ1-2; 7 bases map to TRBD1. The junction had 2 bases not matched to a gene; V was cut back by 7 bases and J by 2 bases. Germline values: CDR1 SGHRS, CDR2 YFSETQ. This CDR3 has 12 residues. The CDR3 reads CASQGQNYGYTF. Here the CDR3 DNA reads TGCGCCAGCCAGGGACAGAACTATGGCTACACCTTC.

This clone has just a few counts. V usage is TRBV27 and J usage is TRBJ2-4, with D perhaps matching TRBD1 (6 bases). This CDR3 region has 13 residues. The V end lost 3 bases, the J end lost 8 bases, and 11 bases lay between the germline ends. The germline gives CDR1 MNHEY, CDR2 SMNVEV (reference sequence). CDR3 nucleotide sequence: TGTGCCAGCAGTTTCAGAGGGGGACACATTCAGTACTTC. It encodes CASSFRGGHIQYF.

The chain employs TRBV5-6 and TRBJ1-5; possible D gene TRBD1, 5 bases. V gave up 1 base and J gave up 2 bases, with 13 bases separating them. Germline-derived CDR1 and CDR2 are SGHDT and YYEEEE. There are 16 residues in the CDR3. CDR3 loop: CASSLFAGIGNQPQHF. The CDR3 DNA reads as TGTGCCAGCAGCTTGTTTGCAGGGATTGGCAATCAGCCCCAGCATTTT.

The rearrangement links TRBV29-1 to TRBJ2-7; no firm D call. V was pared by 5 bases and J by 0 bases, with 8 bases between. Germline lookup yields CDR1 SQVTM and CDR2 ANQGSEA. This CDR3 region has 12 residues. The CDR3 here is CSVRYSSYEQYF. Here the CDR3 DNA reads TGCAGCGTTCGGTACAGCTCCTACGAGCAGTACTTC.

This clone appeared a few times. The chain links TRBV7-3 to TRBJ2-1, with a possible D match to TRBD1 (7 bases). The V end was cut by 1 base, the J end by 9 bases, with 13 bases between. This CDR3 contains 14 residues. The germline gives CDR1 SGHTA, CDR2 FQGTGA. The CDR3 is CASSLNRGGSEQFF. CDR3 nucleotides: TGTGCCAGCAGCTTAAACAGGGGAGGTTCTGAGCAGTTCTTC.

The chain joins TRBV9 to TRBJ2-7; TRBD1 aligns across 10 bases. From germline, CDR1 is SGDLS and CDR2 YYNGEE. The CDR3 runs 15 residues. V lost 1 base, J lost 7 bases, and 8 bases stayed unmatched. This chain's CDR3 is CASSVFSGTGAEQYF. The CDR3 DNA follows: TGTGCCAGCAGCGTATTTTCCGGGACAGGGGCAGAGCAGTACTTC.

V is TRBV18 and J is TRBJ1-2, with D perhaps matching TRBD1 (5 bases). The CDR3 has 15 amino acids. Between the trimmed V and J ends, which lost 3 bases and 6 bases, there was a span of 17 bases. Per germline, CDR1 KGHSH and CDR2 LQKENI. The CDR3 DNA reads TGTGCCAGCTCACCGACAGCCCCGGGCGGTGATGGCTACACCTTC. This encodes CASSPTAPGGDGYTF.

The CDR3 DNA follows: TGTGCCAGCAGGGAAACAGGGGGTTCGTTTGAAAAACTGTTTTTT. This sequence encodes CASRETGGSFEKLFF. This rearrangement joins TRBV28 to TRBJ1-4; 8 nucleotides line up with TRBD1. The CDR3 has 15 amino acids. J was trimmed by 7 bases and V by 6 bases; bases with no gene match: 10. The germline V gene encodes CDR1 MDHEN and CDR2 SYDVKM.

This clone has just a few counts. This chain links TRBV28 with TRBJ1-5; TRBD1 matches 7 bases. The CDR3 has 15 residues. CDR1 and CDR2 from the germline V gene are MDHEN and SYDVKM. With 8 bases clipped from V and 7 bases from J, the junction kept 14 bases outside the gene matches. CDR3: CASRLESGGRQPQHF. As DNA, the CDR3 is TGTGCCAGCCGATTAGAGTCAGGGGGTAGACAGCCCCAGCATTTT.

The genes are TRBV2 and TRBJ2-5, with D unresolved. Germline values: CDR1 SNHLY, CDR2 FYNNEI. This CDR3 region has 12 residues. Trimming removed 6 bases at V and 3 bases at J, with 8 bases between. The CDR3 region is CASRLPEETQYF. The CDR3 DNA is TGTGCCAGCAGGCTACCGGAAGAGACCCAGTACTTC.

The gene calls are TRBV5-1 and TRBJ2-2; a possible D gene is TRBD1 (6 bases). The CDR3 loop spans 13 amino acids. Trimming shortened V by 6 bases and J by 1 base, and 7 bases separated the two germline ends. Looked up from germline, CDR1 is SGHRS and CDR2 is YFSETQ. CDR3 bases: TGCGCCAGCAAGGGGGTGAACACCGGGGAGCTGTTTTTT. As protein: CASKGVNTGELFF.